The next 2 T cell receptor beta chains were all read from a single sample in a study of cytotoxic CD8 clonotypes in ibrutinib-treated CLL. Sequenced by immunoSEQ multiplex PCR; TCRdb stores in-frame clones only, minus some. This table has 190,000 or so clones, about 72% appearing once. The sample in question was PBMCs, obtained after 24 months of ibrutinib treatment. All receptors come from a human donor with chronic lymphocytic leukemia.

This clone showed up just once. The chain has TRBV29-1 and TRBJ1-1; D not resolved. Trimming shortened V by 0 bases and J by 1 base, and 15 bases separated the two germline ends. Germline assignment: CDR1 SQVTM and CDR2 ANQGSEA. The CDR3 is 16 residues long. The CDR3: CSVEDLDPTSNTEAFF. The CDR3 nucleotides are TGCAGCGTTGAAGACTTGGACCCTACCTCGAACACTGAAGCTTTCTTT.

V usage is TRBV5-4 and J usage is TRBJ2-3, with 9 bases fitting TRBD1. There are 16 residues in the CDR3. Germline lookup yields CDR1 SGHNT and CDR2 YYREEE (reference sequence). The V and J ends lost 5 bases and 1 base, in that order; junction bases with no gene match: 8. This chain's CDR3 is CASSSPGQGGTDTQYF. In DNA form, the CDR3 reads TGTGCCAGCAGTTCCCCGGGACAGGGAGGCACAGATACGCAGTATTTT.